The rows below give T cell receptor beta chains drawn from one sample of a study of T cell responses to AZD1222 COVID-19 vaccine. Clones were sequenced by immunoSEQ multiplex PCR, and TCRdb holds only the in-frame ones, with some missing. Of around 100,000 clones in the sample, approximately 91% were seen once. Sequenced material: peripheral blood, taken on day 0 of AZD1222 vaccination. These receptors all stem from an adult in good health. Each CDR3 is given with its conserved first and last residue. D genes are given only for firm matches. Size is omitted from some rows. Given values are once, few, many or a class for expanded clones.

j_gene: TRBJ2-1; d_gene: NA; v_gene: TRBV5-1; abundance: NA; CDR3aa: CASSLGLYNEQFF; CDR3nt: TGCGCCAGCAGCTTGGGTCTCTACAATGAGCAGTTCTTC
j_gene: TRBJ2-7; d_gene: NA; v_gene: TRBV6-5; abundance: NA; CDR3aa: CASIRDTNSYEQYF; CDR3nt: TGTGCCAGCATAAGGGACACCAATTCCTACGAGCAGTACTTC
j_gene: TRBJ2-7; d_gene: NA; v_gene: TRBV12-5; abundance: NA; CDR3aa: CASGFTTRSNPYF; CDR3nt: TGTGCTAGTGGTTTTACGACGCGATCAAACCCTTACTTC
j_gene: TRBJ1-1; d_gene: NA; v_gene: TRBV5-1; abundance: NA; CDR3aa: CASRPGRANTEAFF; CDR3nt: TGCGCCAGCAGGCCAGGCAGGGCGAACACTGAAGCTTTCTTT
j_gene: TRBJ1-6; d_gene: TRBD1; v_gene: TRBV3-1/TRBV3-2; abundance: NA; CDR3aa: CASSLRDRYNSPLHF; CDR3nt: TGTGCCAGCAGCCTCCGGGACAGGTATAATTCACCCCTCCACTTT
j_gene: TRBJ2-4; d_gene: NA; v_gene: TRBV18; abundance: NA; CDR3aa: CASSPPQGILAKNIQYF; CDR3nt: TGTGCCAGCTCACCACCCCAGGGGATACTAGCCAAAAACATTCAGTACTTC
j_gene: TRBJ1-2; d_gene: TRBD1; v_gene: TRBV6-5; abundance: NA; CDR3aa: CAIWDRLYGYTF; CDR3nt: TGTGCCATCTGGGACAGGCTTTATGGCTACACCTTC
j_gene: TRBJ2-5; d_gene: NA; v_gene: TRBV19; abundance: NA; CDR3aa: CASNRGLQETQYF; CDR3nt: TGTGCCAGTAATCGGGGTCTCCAAGAGACCCAGTACTTC
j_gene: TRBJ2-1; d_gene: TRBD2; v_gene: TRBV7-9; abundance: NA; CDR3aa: CASSKGWSSGRNEQFF; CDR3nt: TGTGCCAGCAGCAAAGGTTGGTCTAGCGGGAGGAATGAGCAGTTCTTC
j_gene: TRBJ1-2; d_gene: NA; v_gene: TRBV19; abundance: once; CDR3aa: CASSTTPVGVNYGYTF; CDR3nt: TGTGCCAGTAGTACTACCCCCGTTGGGGTCAACTATGGCTACACCTTC
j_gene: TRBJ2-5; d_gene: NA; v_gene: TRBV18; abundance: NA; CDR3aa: CASSWTEETQYF; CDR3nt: TGTGCCAGCTCGTGGACAGAAGAGACCCAGTACTTC
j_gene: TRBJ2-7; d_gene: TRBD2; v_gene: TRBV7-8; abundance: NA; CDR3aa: CASSSYLAGEDEQYF; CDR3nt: TGTGCCAGCAGCTCCTATCTAGCGGGAGAAGACGAGCAGTACTTC
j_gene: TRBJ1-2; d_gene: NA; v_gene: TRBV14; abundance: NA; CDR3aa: CASSLGVRYSDGYTF; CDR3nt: TGTGCCAGCAGCCTCGGGGTCCGCTATAGCGATGGCTACACCTTC
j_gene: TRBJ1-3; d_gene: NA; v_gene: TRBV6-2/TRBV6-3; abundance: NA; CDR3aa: CASSYPTGFSGNTIYF; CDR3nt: TGTGCCAGCAGTTACCCGACAGGATTCTCTGGAAACACCATATATTTT
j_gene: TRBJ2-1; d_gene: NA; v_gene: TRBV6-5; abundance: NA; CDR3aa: CASSLTGPYNEQFF; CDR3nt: TGTGCCAGCAGTCTCACGGGTCCCTACAATGAGCAGTTCTTC
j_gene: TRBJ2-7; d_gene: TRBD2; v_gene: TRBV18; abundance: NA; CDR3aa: CASSRGGDSYEQYF; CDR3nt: TGTGCCAGCTCCCGGGGGGGCGATTCCTACGAGCAGTACTTC